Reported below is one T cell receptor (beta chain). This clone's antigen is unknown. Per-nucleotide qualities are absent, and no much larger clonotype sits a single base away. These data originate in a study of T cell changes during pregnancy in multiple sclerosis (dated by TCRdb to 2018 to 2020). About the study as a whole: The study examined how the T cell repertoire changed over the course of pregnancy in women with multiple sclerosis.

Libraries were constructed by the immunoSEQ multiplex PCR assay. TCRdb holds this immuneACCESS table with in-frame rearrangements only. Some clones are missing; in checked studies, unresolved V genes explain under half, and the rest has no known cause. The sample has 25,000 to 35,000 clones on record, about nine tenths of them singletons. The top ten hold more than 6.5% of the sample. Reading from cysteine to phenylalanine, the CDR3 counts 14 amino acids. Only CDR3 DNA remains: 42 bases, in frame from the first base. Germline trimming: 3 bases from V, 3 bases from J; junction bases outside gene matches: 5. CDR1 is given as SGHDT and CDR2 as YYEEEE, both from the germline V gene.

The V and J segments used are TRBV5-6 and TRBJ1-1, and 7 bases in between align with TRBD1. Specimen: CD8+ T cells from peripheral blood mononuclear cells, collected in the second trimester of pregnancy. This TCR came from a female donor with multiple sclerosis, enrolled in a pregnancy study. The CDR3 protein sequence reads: CASSSTGAYTEAFF. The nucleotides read TGTGCCAGCAGCTCCACAGGGGCATACACTGAAGCTTTCTTT.